Described below is a single TCR beta chain sequence and its context. Its antigen is not yet known. Per-nucleotide qualities are absent, and no much larger clonotype sits a single base away. At one collaborating source in Seattle, patients were enrolled during active infection and were followed longitudinally through the course of disease. Whole blood was collected in K2EDTA tubes by collaborating institutions according to the institutions' own protocols. Collaborator samples were shipped for TCRbeta analysis as frozen whole blood, isolated PBMCs, or DNA extracted from either sample type. This entry belongs to a study of blood T cell repertoires in COVID-19 (dated by TCRdb to 2020 to 2021). Background for the entire study: Samples covering the acute and convalescent phases of COVID-19 were provided by collaborators in the United States, Italy and Spain. Subjects who had been exposed to COVID-19, were actively infected with it, or had recovered from it provided the deeply sampled blood TCRbeta repertoires that made up the dataset. The samples were drawn from two sources: the first 160 participants of the ongoing ImmuneRACE study, and about 1,300 subjects contributed by 6 global collaborators. HLA class I and class II types, where available, came from metadata supplied by the sample provider rather than from assay-based typing. The material from the prospective study consisted of cDNA or gDNA derived from T cells, B-cell-depleted T cells, or PBMCs. Sample metadata almost always included a de-identified subject ID, COVID-19 status, age in years and sex. A freely available public database, intended as a resource for researchers studying the immune response to SARS-CoV-2, is where the repertoires were released. Summary of the overall study and its limitations: The amount of clinical and demographic metadata varied by source and participant and was provided uncurated.

The immunoSEQ Assay, a bias-controlled multiplex PCR, was used to amplify TCRbeta CDR3 regions from genomic DNA. The source study handled its data this way. The number of nucleated cells in each sample was estimated by amplification of reference gene primers within the assay. Sequence reads were collapsed and filtered to measure the absolute abundance of every unique TCRbeta CDR3 rearrangement. Productive Simpson clonality was computed per sample as the square root of Simpson's diversity index over productive rearrangements. In its TCRdb copy, this immuneACCESS table keeps in-frame sequences only and misses some clones. Where compared with another copy, unresolved V genes explain less than half of these, and the others have no known cause. V, J and clone size were drawn from that table, and D and trimming were deduced from the DNA. This sample holds fewer than 300,000 clones; roughly 84% were observed only once. More than 15% of the sample is held by the ten biggest clonotypes.

Material: peripheral blood. The TCR comes from a person aged 65 to 79 with COVID-19, enrolled during active disease.

CDR3 sequence: CASSLTGTLTYEQYF. The nucleotide sequence is given as TGTGCCAGCAGCTTAACTGGGACTCTAACCTACGAGCAGTACTTC. The chain was built from TRBV7-9 and TRBJ2-7; a tentative D match to TRBD2 spans 6 bases. From the cysteine up to the phenylalanine, the CDR3 has a length of 15 residues. The sequence is cut down to CDR3 DNA, 45 bases in frame from base 1. V loses 2 bases of germline sequence and J loses 2 bases, and the interval between the two ends is 13 bases. Sequences SEHNR (CDR1) and FQNEAQ (CDR2) are obtained from the germline V gene (reference sequence).